This T cell receptor (beta chain) was recorded in a study of T cells after posttransplantation cyclophosphamide. Germline V gene lookup returns CDR1 KGHSH and CDR2 LQKENI. The trim removed 3 bases at V and 6 bases at J, leaving 5 bases unmatched. The CDR3 loop spans 15 amino acids. Using immunoSEQ multiplex PCR, the repertoire was profiled, and TCRdb retains in-frame clones only, with some absent. The profile shows thousands of clones, 70% to 85% of them singletons. The study, taken as a whole, reports: TRB clonality was highly associated with recipient CMV seropositivity and reactivation. Later blood repertoires were often dominated by clones from the donor CD8+ memory compartment. Blood and skin or GI T cell repertoires showed limited TRB overlap.

Cyclophosphamide on days +3 and +4 followed busulfan-fludarabine conditioning and a marrow graft. Comment on this clone: Its antigen is as yet unknown.

The sequence came from a male patient aged 45 to 59 who received an allogeneic stem cell transplant from a related donor and was CMV-positive. Some T cells may be transferred from the graft donor. The chain is built from TRBV18 and TRBJ1-5; 10 nucleotides match TRBD1. The source was CD4+ T cells sorted from blood, collected roughly 350 days after allogeneic stem cell transplant with posttransplant cyclophosphamide. This CDR3 is CASSPGTGAGQPQHF. The DNA of the CDR3 is TGTGCCAGCTCACCTGGGACAGGGGCGGGTCAGCCCCAGCATTTT.